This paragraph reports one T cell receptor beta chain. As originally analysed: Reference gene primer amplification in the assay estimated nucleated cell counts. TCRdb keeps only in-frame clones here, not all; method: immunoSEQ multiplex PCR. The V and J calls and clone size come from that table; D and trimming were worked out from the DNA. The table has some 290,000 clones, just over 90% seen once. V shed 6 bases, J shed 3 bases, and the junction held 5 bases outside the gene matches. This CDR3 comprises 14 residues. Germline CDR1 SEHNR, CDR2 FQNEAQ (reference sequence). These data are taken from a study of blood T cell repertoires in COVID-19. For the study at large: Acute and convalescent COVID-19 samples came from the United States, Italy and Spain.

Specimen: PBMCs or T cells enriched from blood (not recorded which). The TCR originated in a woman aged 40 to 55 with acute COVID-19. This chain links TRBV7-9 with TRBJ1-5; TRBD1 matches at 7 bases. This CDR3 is CASSLTGDNQPQHF. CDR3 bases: TGTGCCAGCAGTTTAACAGGGGACAATCAGCCCCAGCATTTT.